This T cell receptor beta chain was profiled in a study of cytomegalovirus exposure and HLA in healthy donors. Primers included in the PCR were 60 Vbeta and 13 Jbeta primers. In the original analysis: Per a later analysis, the number of unique TCR beta chains was approximately 80 million, of which 8.5 million to 11 million were shared. This table comes from immunoSEQ multiplex PCR, and its TCRdb copy is limited to in-frame clones, with some not included. V, J and clone size were drawn from that table, and D and trimming were deduced from the DNA. In the table there are around 74,000 clones, 75% to 80% of which are singletons. CDR3 length equals 14 residues. Germline-derived CDR1 and CDR2 are SEHNR and FQNEAQ (reference sequence). V lost 4 bases and J lost 4, with 11 bases in between. In regard to this clone: Its antigen is as yet unknown.

Points from the study as a whole: The authors listed roughly 150 TCR beta chains as cytomegalovirus-associated.

The receptor's source is a man in his forties in good health and CMV-seronegative. The gene calls are TRBV7-9 and TRBJ1-5, with a weak D call TRBD1 (5 bases). Sequencing used PBMCs. CDR3 DNA sequence: TGTGCCAGCAGCTCCCGACAGTCTAATCAGCCCCAGCATTTT. It codes for CASSSRQSNQPQHF.